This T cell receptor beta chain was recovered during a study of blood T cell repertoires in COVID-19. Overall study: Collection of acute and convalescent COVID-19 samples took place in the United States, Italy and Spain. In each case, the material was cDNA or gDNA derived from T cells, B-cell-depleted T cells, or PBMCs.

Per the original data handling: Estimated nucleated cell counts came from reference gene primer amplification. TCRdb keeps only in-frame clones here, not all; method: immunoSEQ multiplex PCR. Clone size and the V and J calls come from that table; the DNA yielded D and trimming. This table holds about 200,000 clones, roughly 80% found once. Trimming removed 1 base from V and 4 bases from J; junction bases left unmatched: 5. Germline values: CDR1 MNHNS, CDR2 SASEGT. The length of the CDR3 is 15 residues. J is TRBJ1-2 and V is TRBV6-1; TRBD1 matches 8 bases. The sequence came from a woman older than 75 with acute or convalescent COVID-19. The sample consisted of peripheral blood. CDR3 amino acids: CASSEDQGAFYGYTF. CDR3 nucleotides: TGTGCCAGCAGTGAAGACCAGGGGGCTTTCTATGGCTACACCTTC.